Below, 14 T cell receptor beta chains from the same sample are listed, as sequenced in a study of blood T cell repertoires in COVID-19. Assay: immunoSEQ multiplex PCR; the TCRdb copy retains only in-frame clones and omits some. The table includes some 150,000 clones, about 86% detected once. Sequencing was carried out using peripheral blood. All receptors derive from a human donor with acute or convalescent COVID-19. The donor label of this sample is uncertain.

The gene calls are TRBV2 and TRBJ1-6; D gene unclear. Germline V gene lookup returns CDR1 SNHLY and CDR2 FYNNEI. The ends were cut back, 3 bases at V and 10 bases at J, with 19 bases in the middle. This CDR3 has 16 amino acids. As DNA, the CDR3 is TGTGCCAGCAGTGATAGGAGGCCCGGGGTAAACTCACCCCTCCACTTT. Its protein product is CASSDRRPGVNSPLHF.

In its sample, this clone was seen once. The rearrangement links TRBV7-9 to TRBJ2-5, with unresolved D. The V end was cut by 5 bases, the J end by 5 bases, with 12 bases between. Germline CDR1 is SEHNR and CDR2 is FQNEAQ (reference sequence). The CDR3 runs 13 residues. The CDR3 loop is CASSREPPETQYF. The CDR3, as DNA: TGTGCCAGCAGCCGAGAGCCCCCTGAGACCCAGTACTTC.

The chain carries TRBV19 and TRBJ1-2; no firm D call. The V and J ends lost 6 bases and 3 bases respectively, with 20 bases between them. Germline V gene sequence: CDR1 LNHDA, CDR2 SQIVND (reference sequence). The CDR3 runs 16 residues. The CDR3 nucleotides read TGTGCCAGTAGCCCATCCATCGGAGGTTTTGACTATGGCTACACCTTC. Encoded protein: CASSPSIGGFDYGYTF.

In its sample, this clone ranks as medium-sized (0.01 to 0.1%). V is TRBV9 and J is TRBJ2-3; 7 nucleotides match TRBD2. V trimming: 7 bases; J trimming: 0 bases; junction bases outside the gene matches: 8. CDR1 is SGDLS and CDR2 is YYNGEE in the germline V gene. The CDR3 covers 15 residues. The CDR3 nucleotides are TGTGCCAGCGCAACGGGAGGACTGAGCACAGATACGCAGTATTTT. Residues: CASATGGLSTDTQYF.

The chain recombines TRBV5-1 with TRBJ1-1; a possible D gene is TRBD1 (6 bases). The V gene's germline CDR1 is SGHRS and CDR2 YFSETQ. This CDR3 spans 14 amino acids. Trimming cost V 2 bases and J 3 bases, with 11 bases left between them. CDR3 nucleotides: TGCGCCAGCAGCTTTACAGGGCGGGACACTGAAGCTTTCTTT. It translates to CASSFTGRDTEAFF. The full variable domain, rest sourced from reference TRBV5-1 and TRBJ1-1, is KAGVTQTPRYLIKTRGQQVTLSCSPISGHRSVSWYQQTPGQGLQFLFEYFSETQRNKGNFPGRFSGRQFSNSRSEMNVSTLELGDSALYLCASSFTGRDTEAFFGQGTRLTVV.

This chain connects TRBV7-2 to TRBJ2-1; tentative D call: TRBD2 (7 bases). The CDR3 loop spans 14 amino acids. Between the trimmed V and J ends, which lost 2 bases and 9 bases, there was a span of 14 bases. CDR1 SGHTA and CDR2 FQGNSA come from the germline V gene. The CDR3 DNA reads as TGTGCCAGCAGCTTATCCGCGGGGGCGGGTGAGCAGTTCTTC. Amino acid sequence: CASSLSAGAGEQFF.

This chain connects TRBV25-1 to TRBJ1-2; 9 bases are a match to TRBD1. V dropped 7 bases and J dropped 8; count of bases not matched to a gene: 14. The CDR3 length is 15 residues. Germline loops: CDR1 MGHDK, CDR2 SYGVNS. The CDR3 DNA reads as TGTGCCAGCACCCCTGGGACAGGGAGGCCCGCAGGCTACACCTTC. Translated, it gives CASTPGTGRPAGYTF.

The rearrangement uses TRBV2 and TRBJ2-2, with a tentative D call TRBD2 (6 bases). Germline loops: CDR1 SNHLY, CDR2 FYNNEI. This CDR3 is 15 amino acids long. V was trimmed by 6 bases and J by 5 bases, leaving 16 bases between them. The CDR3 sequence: CASSETGTQTGELFF. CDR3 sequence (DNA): TGTGCCAGCAGCGAAACCGGGACTCAAACCGGGGAGCTGTTTTTT.

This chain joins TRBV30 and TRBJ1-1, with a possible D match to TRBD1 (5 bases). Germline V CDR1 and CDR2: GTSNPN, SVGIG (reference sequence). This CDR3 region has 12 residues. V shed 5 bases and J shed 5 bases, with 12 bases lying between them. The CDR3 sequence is CAWLFRDTEAFF. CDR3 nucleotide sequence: TGTGCCTGGCTATTCAGGGATACTGAAGCTTTCTTT.

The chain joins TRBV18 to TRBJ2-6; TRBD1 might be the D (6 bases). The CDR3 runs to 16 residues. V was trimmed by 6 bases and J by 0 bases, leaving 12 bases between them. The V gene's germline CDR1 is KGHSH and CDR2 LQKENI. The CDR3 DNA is TGTGCCAGCTCCCCGGGACACCACTCTGGGGCCAACGTCCTGACTTTC. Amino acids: CASSPGHHSGANVLTF.

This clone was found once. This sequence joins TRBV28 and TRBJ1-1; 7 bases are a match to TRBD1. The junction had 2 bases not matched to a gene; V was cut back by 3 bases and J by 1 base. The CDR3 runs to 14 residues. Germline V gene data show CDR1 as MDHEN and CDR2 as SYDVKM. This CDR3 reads CASSFQGGNTEAFF. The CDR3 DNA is TGTGCCAGCAGTTTTCAGGGGGGGAACACTGAAGCTTTCTTT.

The chain's CDR3 is CASRLPGQVKNEQFF. Written as DNA, the CDR3 is TGTGCCAGCAGACTCCCCGGACAGGTTAAAAATGAGCAGTTCTTC. V is TRBV7-2 and J is TRBJ2-1; TRBD1 matches at 7 bases. After removal of 6 bases from V and 7 bases from J, the junction contained 12 bases not matched to a gene. This CDR3 has 15 amino acids. Germline lookup yields CDR1 SGHTA and CDR2 FQGNSA.

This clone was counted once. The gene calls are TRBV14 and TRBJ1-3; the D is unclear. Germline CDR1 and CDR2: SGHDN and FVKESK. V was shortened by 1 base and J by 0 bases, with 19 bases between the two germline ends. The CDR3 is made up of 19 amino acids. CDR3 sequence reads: CASSQGQALVKDSGNTIYF. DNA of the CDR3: TGTGCCAGCAGCCAAGGCCAGGCCCTCGTCAAGGACTCTGGAAACACCATATATTTT. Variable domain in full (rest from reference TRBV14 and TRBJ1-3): EAGVTQFPSHSVIEKGQTVTLRCDPISGHDNLYWYRRVMGKEIKFLLHFVKESKQDESGMPNNRFLAERTGGTYSTLKVQPAELEDSGVYFCASSQGQALVKDSGNTIYFGEGSWLTVV.

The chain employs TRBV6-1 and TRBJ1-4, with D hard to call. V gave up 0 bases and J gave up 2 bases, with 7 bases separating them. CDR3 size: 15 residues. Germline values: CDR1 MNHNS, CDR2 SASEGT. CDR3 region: CASSEARRTNEKLFF. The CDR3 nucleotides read TGTGCCAGCAGTGAAGCGAGGAGGACTAATGAAAAACTGTTTTTT.